These 10 T cell receptor beta chains were all obtained from the same sample, sequenced in a study of T cells in Graves' hyperthyroidism and ophthalmopathy. Authors of the study amplified TCR beta CDR3 regions from RNA transcripts. TCR CDR3 underwent first-round RT-PCR with the HTBI primer set. Each CDR3 protein gets one entry after TCRdb re-called the multiplex PCR reads with MiXCR. The profile shows almost 600,000 distinct CDR3 sequences, approximately 15% of them singletons. The sequenced sample consisted of blood. These receptors were collected from a woman in her 30s with Graves' hyperthyroidism that later progressed to Graves' ophthalmopathy.

Many counts were recorded for this clonotype. The chain combines TRBV24-1 with TRBJ2-1; 8 positions match TRBD2. After removal of 4 bases from V and 1 base from J, the junction contained 5 bases not matched to a gene. The germline gives CDR1 KGHDR, CDR2 SFDVKD. This CDR3 is built from 16 residues. CDR3 residues: CATSESSGPSYNEQFF. The CDR3 DNA follows: TGTGCCACCAGTGAGTCTAGCGGGCCTTCCTACAATGAGCAGTTCTTC.

This CDR3 is CASSRENEQYF. The DNA for the CDR3 is TGTGCCAGCAGCCGGGAAAACGAGCAGTACTTC. The V call is TRBV11-1, the J call TRBJ2-7; D is perhaps TRBD2 (5 bases). Per germline, CDR1 SGHAT and CDR2 FQDESV (reference sequence). The CDR3 is 11 amino acids. V was cut by 5 bases and J by 5 bases, with 7 bases left in between. The whole variable domain, filled in from reference TRBV11-1 and TRBJ2-7, reads EAEVAQSPRYKITEKSQAVAFWCDPISGHATLYWYRQILGQGPELLVQFQDESVVDDSQLPKDRFSAERLKGVDSTLKIQPAELGDSAMYLCASSRENEQYFGPGTRLTVT.

A remark on this clonotype: Because the CDR3 is missing its conserved closing phenylalanine or tryptophan, this is likely a read error. The chain couples TRBV7-2 to TRBJ2-2, with D possibly TRBD1 on 6 matching bases. The CDR3 extends over 15 amino acids. Germline V gene data show CDR1 as SGHTA and CDR2 as FQGNSA. Trimming cost V 5 bases and J 6 bases, with 16 bases left between them. Here the CDR3 reads CASSPNPRGSGELFL. CDR3 nucleotides: TGTGCCAGCAGCCCAAACCCCAGGGGATCCGGGGAGCTGTTTCTT.

The genes are TRBV30 and TRBJ2-3; D not certain. Germline CDR1 and CDR2: GTSNPN and SVGIG (reference sequence). CDR3 size: 11 residues. The germline V and J ends were trimmed by 3 bases and 2 bases, with 3 bases remaining between them. In DNA, the CDR3 is TGTGCCTGGAGCGCCACAGATACGCAGTATTTT. Its protein is CAWSATDTQYF.

This clonotype was recorded many times. The chain is built from TRBV2 and TRBJ2-7; D gene unclear. This CDR3 contains 11 residues. Germline CDR1 is SNHLY and CDR2 is FYNNEI. V lost 6 bases and J 3 bases, leaving 6 bases between the germline ends. The CDR3 reads CASREYYEQYF. The DNA for the CDR3 is TGTGCCAGCAGAGAATACTACGAGCAGTACTTC.

Many counts were recorded for this clonotype. The chain is built from TRBV28 and TRBJ1-4; D uncertain. V was pared by 5 bases and J by 8 bases, with 9 bases between. CDR3 length: 12 residues. CDR1 MDHEN and CDR2 SYDVKM come from the germline V gene. The CDR3 reads CASSQQYEKLFF. The CDR3 DNA reads as TGTGCCAGCAGTCAACAGTACGAAAAACTGTTTTTT.

The chain carries TRBV7-2 and TRBJ2-4; possibly TRBD1 for D (6 bases). In germline, CDR1 is SGHTA, CDR2 FQGNSA. The CDR3 has 15 amino acids. Trimming stripped 0 bases from V and 2 bases from J, with 8 bases between. The DNA for the CDR3 is TGTGCCAGCAGCTTAGCCAGGGGAACCAAAAACATTCAGTACTTC. Protein: CASSLARGTKNIQYF.

This clonotype has a count of ten or more. The chain couples TRBV28 to TRBJ2-1; 8 nucleotides match TRBD1. Trimming cost V 5 bases and J 7 bases; bases outside gene matches: 7. Germline-derived CDR1 and CDR2 are MDHEN and SYDVKM. This CDR3 contains 14 residues. The CDR3: CASSNGRGRNEQFF. CDR3 DNA: TGTGCCAGCAGTAACGGCAGGGGGCGGAATGAGCAGTTCTTC.

This chain uses TRBV20-1 with TRBJ1-5; tentatively, D is TRBD1 (6 bases). Trimming stripped 2 bases from V and 4 bases from J, with 12 bases between. From germline, CDR1 is DFQATT and CDR2 SNEGSKA (reference sequence). The length of the CDR3 is 14 residues. CDR3 nucleotides: TGCAGTGCTAGACAGGGGACCCTAAATCAGCCCCAGCATTTT. Translated, it gives CSARQGTLNQPQHF.

Ten or more counts support this clonotype. The chain couples TRBV6-1 to TRBJ2-7, with D perhaps TRBD1 (7 bases). The CDR3 extends over 15 amino acids. Trimming shortened V by 8 bases and J by 5 bases, and 22 bases separated the two germline ends. Germline values: CDR1 MNHNS, CDR2 SASEGT. CDR3 sequence (DNA): TGTGCCAGCGGAGCCCCGTCAGGGGGAGGACACGAGCAGTACTTC. Translating gives CASGAPSGGGHEQYF.